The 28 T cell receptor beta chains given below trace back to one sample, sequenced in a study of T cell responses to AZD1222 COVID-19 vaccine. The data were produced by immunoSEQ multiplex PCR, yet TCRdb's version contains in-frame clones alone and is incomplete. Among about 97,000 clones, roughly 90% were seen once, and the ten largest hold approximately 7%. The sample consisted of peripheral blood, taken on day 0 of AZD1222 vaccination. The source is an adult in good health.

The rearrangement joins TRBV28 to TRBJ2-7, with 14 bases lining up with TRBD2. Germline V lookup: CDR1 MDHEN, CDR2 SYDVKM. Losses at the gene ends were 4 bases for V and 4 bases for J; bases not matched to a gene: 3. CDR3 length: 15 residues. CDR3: CASSSGLAGDYEQYF. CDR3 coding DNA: TGTGCCAGCAGTTCGGGACTAGCGGGAGATTACGAGCAGTACTTC.

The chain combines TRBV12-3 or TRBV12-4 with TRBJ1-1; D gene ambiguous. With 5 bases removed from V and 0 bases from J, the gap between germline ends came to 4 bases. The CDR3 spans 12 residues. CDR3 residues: CASSPLNTEAFF. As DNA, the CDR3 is TGTGCCAGCAGTCCACTGAACACTGAAGCTTTCTTT.

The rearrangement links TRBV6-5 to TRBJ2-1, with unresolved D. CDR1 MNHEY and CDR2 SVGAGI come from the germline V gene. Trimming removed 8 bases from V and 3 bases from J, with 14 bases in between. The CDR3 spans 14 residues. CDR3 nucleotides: TGTGCCAGCGCTAAGTGGACCTACTACAATGAGCAGTTCTTC. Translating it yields CASAKWTYYNEQFF.

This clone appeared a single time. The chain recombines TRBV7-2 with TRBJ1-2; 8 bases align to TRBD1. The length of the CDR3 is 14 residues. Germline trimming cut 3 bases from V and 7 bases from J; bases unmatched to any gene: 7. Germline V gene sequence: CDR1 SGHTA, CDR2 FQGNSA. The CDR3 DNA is TGTGCCAGCAGCTTGGACAGGGCGGCCGCTGGCTACACCTTC. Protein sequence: CASSLDRAAAGYTF.

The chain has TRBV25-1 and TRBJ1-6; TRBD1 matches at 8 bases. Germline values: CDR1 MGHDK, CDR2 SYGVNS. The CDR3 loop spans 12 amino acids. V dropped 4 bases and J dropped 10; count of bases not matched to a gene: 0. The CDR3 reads CASSGQGSPLHF. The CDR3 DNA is TGTGCCAGCAGTGGACAGGGGTCACCCCTCCACTTT.

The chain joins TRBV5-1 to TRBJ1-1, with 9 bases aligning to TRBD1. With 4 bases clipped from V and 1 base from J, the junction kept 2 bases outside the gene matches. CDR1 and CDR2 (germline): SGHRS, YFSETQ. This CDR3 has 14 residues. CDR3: CASSRTGENTEAFF. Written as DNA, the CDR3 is TGCGCCAGCAGCCGGACAGGGGAGAACACTGAAGCTTTCTTT. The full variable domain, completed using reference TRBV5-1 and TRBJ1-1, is KAGVTQTPRYLIKTRGQQVTLSCSPISGHRSVSWYQQTPGQGLQFLFEYFSETQRNKGNFPGRFSGRQFSNSRSEMNVSTLELGDSALYLCASSRTGENTEAFFGQGTRLTVV.

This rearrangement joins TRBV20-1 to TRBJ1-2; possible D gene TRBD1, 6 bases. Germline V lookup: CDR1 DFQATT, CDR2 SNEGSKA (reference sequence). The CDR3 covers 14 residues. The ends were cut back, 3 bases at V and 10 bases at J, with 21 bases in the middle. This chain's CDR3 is CSASDAAGGPLYTF. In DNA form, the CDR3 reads TGCAGTGCTAGTGATGCGGCTGGGGGGCCACTCTACACCTTC.

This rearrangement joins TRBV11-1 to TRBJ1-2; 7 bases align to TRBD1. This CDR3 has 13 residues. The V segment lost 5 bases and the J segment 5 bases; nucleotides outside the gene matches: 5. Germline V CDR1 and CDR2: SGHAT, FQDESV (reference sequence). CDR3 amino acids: CASSRGTDYGYTF. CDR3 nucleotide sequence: TGTGCCAGCAGCAGGGGGACAGATTATGGCTACACCTTC. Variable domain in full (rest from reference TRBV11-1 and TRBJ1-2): EAEVAQSPRYKITEKSQAVAFWCDPISGHATLYWYRQILGQGPELLVQFQDESVVDDSQLPKDRFSAERLKGVDSTLKIQPAELGDSAMYLCASSRGTDYGYTFGSGTRLTVV.

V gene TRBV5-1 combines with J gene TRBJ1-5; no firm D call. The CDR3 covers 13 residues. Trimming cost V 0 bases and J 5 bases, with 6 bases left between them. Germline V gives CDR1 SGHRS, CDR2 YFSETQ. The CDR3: CASSLGQDQPQHF. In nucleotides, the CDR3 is TGCGCCAGCAGCTTGGGGCAAGATCAGCCCCAGCATTTT. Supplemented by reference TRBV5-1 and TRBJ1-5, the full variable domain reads KAGVTQTPRYLIKTRGQQVTLSCSPISGHRSVSWYQQTPGQGLQFLFEYFSETQRNKGNFPGRFSGRQFSNSRSEMNVSTLELGDSALYLCASSLGQDQPQHFGDGTRLSIL.

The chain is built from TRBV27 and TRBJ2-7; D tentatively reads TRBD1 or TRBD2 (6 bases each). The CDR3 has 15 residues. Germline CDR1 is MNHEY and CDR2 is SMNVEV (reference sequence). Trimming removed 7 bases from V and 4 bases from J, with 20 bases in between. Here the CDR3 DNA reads TGTGCCAGCACCCGGGGGCCCGGCGGCGGGTACGAGCAGTACTTC. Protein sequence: CASTRGPGGGYEQYF.

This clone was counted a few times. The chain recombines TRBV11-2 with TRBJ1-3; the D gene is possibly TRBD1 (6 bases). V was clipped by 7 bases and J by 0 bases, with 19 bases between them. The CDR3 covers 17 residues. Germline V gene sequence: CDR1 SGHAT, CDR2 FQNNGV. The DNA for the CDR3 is TGTGCCAGCAACAACCCCGGACAGTGGTACTCTGGAAACACCATATATTTT. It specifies CASNNPGQWYSGNTIYF.

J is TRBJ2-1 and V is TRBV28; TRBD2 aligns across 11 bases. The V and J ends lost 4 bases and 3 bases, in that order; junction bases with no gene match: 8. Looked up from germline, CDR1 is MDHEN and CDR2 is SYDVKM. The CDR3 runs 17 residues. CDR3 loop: CASSSAASGGIYNEQFF. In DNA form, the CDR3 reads TGTGCCAGCAGTTCCGCCGCTAGCGGGGGGATCTACAATGAGCAGTTCTTC.

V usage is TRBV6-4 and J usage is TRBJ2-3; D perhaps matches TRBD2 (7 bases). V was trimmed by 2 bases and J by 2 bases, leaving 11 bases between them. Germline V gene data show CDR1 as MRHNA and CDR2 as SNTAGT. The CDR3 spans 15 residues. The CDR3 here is CASSDRGAITDTQYF. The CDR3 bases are TGTGCCAGCAGTGACCGGGGGGCGATCACAGATACGCAGTATTTT.

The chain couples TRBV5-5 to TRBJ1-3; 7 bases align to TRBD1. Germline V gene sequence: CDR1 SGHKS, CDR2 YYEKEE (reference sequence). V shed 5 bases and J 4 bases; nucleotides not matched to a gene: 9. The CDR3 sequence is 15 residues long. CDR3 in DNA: TGTGCCAGCAGTTCCACAGGGGCGGGGGGAAACACCATATATTTT. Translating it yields CASSSTGAGGNTIYF.

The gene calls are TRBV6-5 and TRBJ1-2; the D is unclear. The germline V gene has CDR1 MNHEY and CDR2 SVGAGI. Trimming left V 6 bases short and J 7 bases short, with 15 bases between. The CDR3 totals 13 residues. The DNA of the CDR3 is TGTGCCAGCAGGGTTCCGGGCTCAACTGGCTACACCTTC. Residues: CASRVPGSTGYTF.

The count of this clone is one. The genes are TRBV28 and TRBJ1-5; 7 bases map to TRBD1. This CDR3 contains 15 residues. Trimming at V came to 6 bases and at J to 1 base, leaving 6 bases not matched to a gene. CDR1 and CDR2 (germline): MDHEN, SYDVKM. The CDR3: CASSYLGQSNQPQHF. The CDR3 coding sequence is TGTGCCAGCAGCTACCTGGGACAGAGCAATCAGCCCCAGCATTTT.

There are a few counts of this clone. The DNA for the CDR3 is TGCGCCAGCAGCTTCTCAGGTGACTCCTACGAGCAGTACTTC. Its protein product is CASSFSGDSYEQYF. The genes are TRBV5-1 and TRBJ2-7; D is uncertain. There are 14 residues in the CDR3. V lost 2 bases and J 0 bases, leaving 9 bases between the germline ends. From germline, CDR1 is SGHRS and CDR2 YFSETQ.

CDR3 nucleotides: TGTGCCAGCAGCAAACGCAGTCTGGGGTCTAGCAGCCCCACAGATACGCAGTATTTT. This sequence encodes CASSKRSLGSSSPTDTQYF. The chain carries TRBV6-2 or TRBV6-3 and TRBJ2-3, with TRBD2 as a possible D gene (5 bases). V lost 6 bases, J lost 2 bases, and 27 bases lay in between. The germline CDR1 and CDR2 sequences are MNHEY and SVGEGT. The CDR3 covers 19 residues.

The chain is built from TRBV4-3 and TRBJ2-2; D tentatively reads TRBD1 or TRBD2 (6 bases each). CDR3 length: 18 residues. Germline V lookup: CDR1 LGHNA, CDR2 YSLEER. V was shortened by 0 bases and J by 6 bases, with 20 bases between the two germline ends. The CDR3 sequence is CASSQDGGRGIGAGELFF. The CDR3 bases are TGCGCCAGCAGCCAAGATGGGGGGCGGGGAATCGGAGCCGGGGAGCTGTTTTTT.

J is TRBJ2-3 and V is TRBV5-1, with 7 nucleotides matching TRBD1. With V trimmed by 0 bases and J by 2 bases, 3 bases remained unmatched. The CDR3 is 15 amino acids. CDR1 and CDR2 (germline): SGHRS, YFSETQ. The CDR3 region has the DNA TGCGCCAGCAGCTTGGGGACAGGCAACACAGATACGCAGTATTTT. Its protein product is CASSLGTGNTDTQYF.

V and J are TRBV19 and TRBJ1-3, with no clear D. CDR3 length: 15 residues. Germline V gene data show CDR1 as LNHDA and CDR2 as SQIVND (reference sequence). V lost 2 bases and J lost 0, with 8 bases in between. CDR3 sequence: CASSIWANSGNTIYF. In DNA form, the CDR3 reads TGTGCCAGTAGTATATGGGCCAACTCTGGAAACACCATATATTTT. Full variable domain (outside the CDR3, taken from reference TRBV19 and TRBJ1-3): DGGITQSPKYLFRKEGQNVTLSCEQNLNHDAMYWYRQDPGQGLRLIYYSQIVNDFQKGDIAEGYSVSREKKESFPLTVTSAQKNPTAFYLCASSIWANSGNTIYFGEGSWLTVV.

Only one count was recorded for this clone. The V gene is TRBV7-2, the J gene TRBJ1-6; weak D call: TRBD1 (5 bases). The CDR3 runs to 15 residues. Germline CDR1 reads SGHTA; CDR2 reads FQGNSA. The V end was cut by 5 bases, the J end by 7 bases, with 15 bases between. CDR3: CASSHSGTVNSPLHF. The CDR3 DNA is TGTGCCAGCAGCCACTCCGGGACGGTAAATTCACCCCTCCACTTT.

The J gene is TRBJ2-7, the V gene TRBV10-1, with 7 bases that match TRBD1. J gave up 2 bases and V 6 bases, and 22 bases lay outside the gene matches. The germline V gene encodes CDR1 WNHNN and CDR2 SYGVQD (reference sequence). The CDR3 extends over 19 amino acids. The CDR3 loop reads CASRYPGTAPSHLPYEQYF. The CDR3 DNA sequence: TGCGCCAGCAGATACCCCGGGACAGCACCCTCCCATCTACCCTACGAGCAGTACTTC.

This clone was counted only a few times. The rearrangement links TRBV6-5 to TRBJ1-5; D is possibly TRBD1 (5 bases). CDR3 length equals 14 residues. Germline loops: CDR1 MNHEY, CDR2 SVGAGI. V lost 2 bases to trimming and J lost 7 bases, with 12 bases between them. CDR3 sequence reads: CASSYGQGSQPQHF. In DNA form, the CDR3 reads TGTGCCAGCAGTTACGGGCAGGGTAGCCAGCCCCAGCATTTT.

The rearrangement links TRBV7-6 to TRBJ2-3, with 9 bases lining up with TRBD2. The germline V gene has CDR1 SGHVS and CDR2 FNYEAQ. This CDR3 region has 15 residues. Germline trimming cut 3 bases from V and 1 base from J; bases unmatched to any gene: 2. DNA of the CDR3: TGTGCCAGCAGCTTTAGCGGGGGTCGCACAGATACGCAGTATTTT. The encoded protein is CASSFSGGRTDTQYF.

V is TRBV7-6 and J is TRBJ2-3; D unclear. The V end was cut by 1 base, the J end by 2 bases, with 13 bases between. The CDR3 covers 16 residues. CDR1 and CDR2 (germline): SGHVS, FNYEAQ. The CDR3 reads CASSLGRPGPTDTQYF. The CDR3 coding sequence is TGTGCCAGCAGCTTAGGGAGACCTGGGCCCACAGATACGCAGTATTTT.

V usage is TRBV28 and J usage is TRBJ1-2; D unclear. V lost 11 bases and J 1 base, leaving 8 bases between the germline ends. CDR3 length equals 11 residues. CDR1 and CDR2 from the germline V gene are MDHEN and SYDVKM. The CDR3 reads CAAEGNYGYTF. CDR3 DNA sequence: TGTGCCGCAGAGGGTAACTATGGCTACACCTTC.

The CDR3 is CASSYGGVSTDTQYF. DNA of the CDR3: TGTGCCAGCAGCTACGGGGGGGTTAGCACAGATACGCAGTATTTT. The chain recombines TRBV5-4 with TRBJ2-3; 8 bases are shared with TRBD2. The trim removed 3 bases at V and 0 bases at J, leaving 3 bases unmatched. The CDR3 spans 15 residues. The germline V gene encodes CDR1 SGHNT and CDR2 YYREEE (reference sequence).